The 17 T cell receptor beta chains reported below all come from one sample, sequenced in a study of T cells after yellow fever vaccination (dated by TCRdb to 2018 to 2020). Sample treatment or condition, as interpreted from the label and publication: live attenuated yellow fever vaccine strain. Receptor libraries were prepared by 5' RACE. TCRdb names Illumina HiSeq 2500 as the instrument used. Using fastp at Q25 and MiXCR, TCRdb reprocessed the public reads and kept productive beta chains. Each record represents a unique CDR3 protein, reported with the most common genes and DNA among its rows. Here the sample has tens of thousands of distinct CDR3 sequences; about 6% occur a single time. The top ten clonotypes cover roughly 2% of the sample. Sequencing was performed on CD4+ T cells sorted from PBMCs, taken roughly 14 days after the first yellow fever vaccination. The receptors were gathered from a man between 18 and 35 years old who received the YFV17D yellow fever vaccine.

This clonotype was counted ten times or more. This chain connects TRBV6-2 or TRBV6-3 to TRBJ2-3; D gene unclear. This CDR3 has 13 amino acids. Germline V gives CDR1 MNHEY, CDR2 SVGEGT. The V end was cut by 6 bases, the J end by 0 bases, with 7 bases between. The CDR3 protein is CASRRDSTDTQYF. In DNA, the CDR3 is TGTGCCAGCAGAAGAGACAGCACAGATACGCAGTATTTT.

Many counts were recorded for this clonotype. The rearrangement uses TRBV10-3 and TRBJ2-7; D remains ambiguous. The CDR3 extends over 12 amino acids. V lost 8 bases, J lost 4 bases, and 12 bases lay in between. Germline V lookup: CDR1 ENHRY, CDR2 SYGVKD. This CDR3 reads CAIGQSPYEQYF. DNA for the CDR3: TGTGCCATCGGTCAATCTCCTTACGAGCAGTACTTC.

This clonotype was seen many times. The chain combines TRBV6-5 with TRBJ2-7; 9 bases map to TRBD2. This CDR3 is 13 amino acids long. The germline V gene has CDR1 MNHEY and CDR2 SVGAGI. V gave up 8 bases and J gave up 7 bases; unmatched junction bases: 9. In DNA, the CDR3 is TGTGCCAGCGGCGGGGGGGCTCCGGAGGAGCAGTACTTC. Residues: CASGGGAPEEQYF.

This clonotype was recorded many times. V usage is TRBV14 and J usage is TRBJ1-3; tentatively, D is TRBD1 (5 bases). The CDR3 is 20 residues long. Germline loops: CDR1 SGHDN, CDR2 FVKESK. V gave up 2 bases and J gave up 0 bases, with 23 bases separating them. The CDR3 is CASSQKGNLVQDDSGNTIYF. The DNA of the CDR3 is TGTGCCAGCAGCCAAAAGGGGAATCTAGTACAGGACGACTCTGGAAACACCATATATTTT.

This clonotype was recorded many times. This chain links TRBV12-3 or TRBV12-4 with TRBJ1-2; 7 bases map to TRBD1. V lost 1 base, J lost 4 bases, and 6 bases stayed unmatched. The CDR3 is made up of 15 amino acids. CDR3 sequence reads: CASSLVQGGGYGYTF. The CDR3 DNA is TGTGCCAGCAGTTTAGTCCAGGGGGGGGGCTATGGCTACACCTTC.

In this sample, this clonotype turned up many times. V gene TRBV11-2 combines with J gene TRBJ1-2; the D is unclear. This CDR3 has 15 residues. Germline CDR1 and CDR2: SGHAT and FQNNGV. V lost 6 bases to trimming and J lost 6 bases, with 20 bases between them. CDR3 in DNA: TGTGCCAGCAGTACTACCGCCGTGGTTCCGCATGGCTACACCTTC. Protein product: CASSTTAVVPHGYTF.

Many counts were recorded for this clonotype. V is TRBV28 and J is TRBJ2-3; D is undetermined. The CDR3 contains 13 residues. Germline-derived CDR1 and CDR2 are MDHEN and SYDVKM. Between the trimmed V and J ends, which lost 8 bases and 2 bases, there was a span of 11 bases. The CDR3 is CASGGSFTDTQYF. Here the CDR3 DNA reads TGTGCCAGCGGTGGTAGCTTCACAGATACGCAGTATTTT.

This clonotype was counted at least ten times. The chain couples TRBV3-1 to TRBJ2-7; TRBD1 matches 8 bases. V dropped 2 bases and J dropped 11; count of bases not matched to a gene: 5. This CDR3 is built from 12 residues. CDR1 and CDR2 from the germline V gene are LGHDT and YNNKEL (reference sequence). The CDR3 bases are TGTGCCAGCAGCCAACGGACAGGGTCAAAGTACTTC. It translates to CASSQRTGSKYF.

This clonotype was seen at least ten times. V is TRBV7-3 and J is TRBJ2-1; D is undetermined. Germline assignment: CDR1 SGHTA and CDR2 FQGTGA. Trimming cost V 5 bases and J 9 bases, with 20 bases left between them. The CDR3 totals 15 residues. The CDR3 bases are TGTGCCAGCAGCCCCCTCTTGGCAGGACGCGGTGAGCAGTTCTTC. Residues: CASSPLLAGRGEQFF.

This clonotype was recorded many times. This chain uses TRBV12-3 or TRBV12-4 with TRBJ1-5; no reliable D call. Deletions cut 6 bases from V and 0 bases from J, with 12 bases between. The CDR3 totals 15 residues. CDR3 nucleotides: TGTGCCAGCAGCCCGGCGGTGTATAGCAATCAGCCCCAGCATTTT. Its translation is CASSPAVYSNQPQHF.

This clonotype has ten or more counts. V gene TRBV6-1 combines with J gene TRBJ1-2, with TRBD1 identical over 7 bases. Germline CDR1 is MNHNS and CDR2 is SASEGT. The CDR3 is 13 amino acids. V lost 10 bases to trimming and J lost 0 bases; unmatched junction nucleotides: 5. CDR3 amino acids: CATHTGANYGYTF. CDR3 nucleotide sequence: TGTGCCACCCACACAGGGGCTAACTATGGCTACACCTTC.

This clonotype was counted ten times or more. The chain joins TRBV20-1 to TRBJ2-2; the match to TRBD1 covers 8 bases. The CDR3 is 17 residues long. Germline trimming cut 3 bases from V and 3 bases from J; bases unmatched to any gene: 12. Per germline, CDR1 DFQATT and CDR2 SNEGSKA (reference sequence). The CDR3, as DNA: TGCAGTGCTAGGGAAAGACAGGGGACGGGAGACACCGGGGAGCTGTTTTTT. Its protein is CSARERQGTGDTGELFF.

In its sample, this clonotype was seen many times. This chain connects TRBV4-2 to TRBJ2-2, with 11 nucleotides matching TRBD1. CDR1 and CDR2 (germline): LGHNA, YNFKEQ. This CDR3 has 18 amino acids. The V gene end was trimmed by 2 bases and the J gene end by 3 bases; junction bases not matched to a gene: 8. The CDR3 reads CASSQPGTGGRDTGELFF. The CDR3 DNA follows: TGTGCCAGCAGCCAACCCGGGACAGGGGGACGTGACACCGGGGAGCTGTTTTTT.

This clonotype was seen ten or more times. The rearrangement joins TRBV6-5 to TRBJ1-2; a possible D gene is TRBD1 (5 bases). Per the germline V gene, CDR1 is MNHEY and CDR2 is SVGAGI. The CDR3 runs 13 residues. The V end lost 5 bases, the J end lost 3 bases, and 10 bases lay between the germline ends. CDR3 coding DNA: TGTGCCAGCAGTCACGACAGCTACTATGGCTACACCTTC. Translating it yields CASSHDSYYGYTF.

The table lists this clonotype with many counts. The chain employs TRBV6-5 and TRBJ1-2; no clear D. Trimming removed 5 bases at V and 4 bases at J, with 14 bases between. CDR1 is MNHEY and CDR2 is SVGAGI in the germline V gene. The CDR3 runs 14 residues. The CDR3 nucleotides read TGTGCCAGCAGTACTCCGAAAGGCGGCTATGGCTACACCTTC. It specifies CASSTPKGGYGYTF.

This clonotype was seen many times. The chain uses TRBV10-3 and TRBJ2-5; D gene unclear. CDR1 and CDR2 (germline): ENHRY, SYGVKD. CDR3 length equals 10 residues. V lost 11 bases and J 6 bases, leaving 10 bases between the germline ends. DNA of the CDR3: TGTGCCGCCGGCGAACAGACCCAGTACTTC. Protein: CAAGEQTQYF.

This clonotype was recorded at least ten times. The chain combines TRBV5-1 with TRBJ2-3; 9 bases agree with TRBD1. V lost 0 bases and J lost 4; bases outside the gene matches: 9. CDR1 and CDR2 from the germline V gene are SGHRS and YFSETQ. This CDR3 contains 17 residues. CDR3 loop: CASSLGIQGANADTQYF. The CDR3 DNA is TGCGCCAGCAGCTTGGGAATACAGGGGGCAAACGCAGATACGCAGTATTTT.